This T cell receptor (beta chain) appears in the sequencing data of a study of T cells in Graves' hyperthyroidism and ophthalmopathy. Study details: Peripheral blood was drawn at first diagnosis, prior to all treatment.

Amplification of TCR beta CDR3 regions used RNA as the template. Researchers ran a first-round RT-PCR on the TCR CDR3 using the HTBI primer set. TCRdb re-called the multiplex PCR reads through MiXCR, storing one row per CDR3 protein. This table holds about 400,000 distinct CDR3 sequences, roughly 15% found once. This clonotype was recorded a few times. Trimming took off 5 bases at V and 6 bases at J, with 20 bases between the two ends. The CDR3 covers 16 residues. From germline, CDR1 is SGHAT and CDR2 FQNNGV. This TCR was recovered from a woman in her thirties with Graves' ophthalmopathy. The specimen sequenced was blood. The rearrangement joins TRBV11-2 to TRBJ1-3; a weak D match, TRBD1 (5 bases). The CDR3 spells CASSLQPGSLLNTIYF. CDR3 nucleotides: TGTGCCAGCAGCCTGCAACCAGGGTCCCTTCTAAACACCATATATTTT.